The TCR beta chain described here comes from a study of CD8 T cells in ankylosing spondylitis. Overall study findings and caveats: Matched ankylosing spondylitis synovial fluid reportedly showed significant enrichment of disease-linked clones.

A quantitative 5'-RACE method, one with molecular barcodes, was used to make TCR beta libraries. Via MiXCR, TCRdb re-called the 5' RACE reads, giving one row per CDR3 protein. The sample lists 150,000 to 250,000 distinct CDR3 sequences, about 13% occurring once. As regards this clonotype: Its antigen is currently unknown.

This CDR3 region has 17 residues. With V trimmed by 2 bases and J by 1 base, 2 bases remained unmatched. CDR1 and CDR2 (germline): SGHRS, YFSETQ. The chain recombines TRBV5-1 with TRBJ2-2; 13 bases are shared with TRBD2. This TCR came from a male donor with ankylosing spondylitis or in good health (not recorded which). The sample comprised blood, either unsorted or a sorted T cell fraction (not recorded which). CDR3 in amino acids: CASSLLAGGQNTGELFF. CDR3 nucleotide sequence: TGCGCCAGCAGCTTACTAGCGGGGGGGCAGAACACCGGGGAGCTGTTTTTT. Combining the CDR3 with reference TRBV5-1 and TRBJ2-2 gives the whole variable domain KAGVTQTPRYLIKTRGQQVTLSCSPISGHRSVSWYQQTPGQGLQFLFEYFSETQRNKGNFPGRFSGRQFSNSRSEMNVSTLELGDSALYLCASSLLAGGQNTGELFFGEGSRLTVL.